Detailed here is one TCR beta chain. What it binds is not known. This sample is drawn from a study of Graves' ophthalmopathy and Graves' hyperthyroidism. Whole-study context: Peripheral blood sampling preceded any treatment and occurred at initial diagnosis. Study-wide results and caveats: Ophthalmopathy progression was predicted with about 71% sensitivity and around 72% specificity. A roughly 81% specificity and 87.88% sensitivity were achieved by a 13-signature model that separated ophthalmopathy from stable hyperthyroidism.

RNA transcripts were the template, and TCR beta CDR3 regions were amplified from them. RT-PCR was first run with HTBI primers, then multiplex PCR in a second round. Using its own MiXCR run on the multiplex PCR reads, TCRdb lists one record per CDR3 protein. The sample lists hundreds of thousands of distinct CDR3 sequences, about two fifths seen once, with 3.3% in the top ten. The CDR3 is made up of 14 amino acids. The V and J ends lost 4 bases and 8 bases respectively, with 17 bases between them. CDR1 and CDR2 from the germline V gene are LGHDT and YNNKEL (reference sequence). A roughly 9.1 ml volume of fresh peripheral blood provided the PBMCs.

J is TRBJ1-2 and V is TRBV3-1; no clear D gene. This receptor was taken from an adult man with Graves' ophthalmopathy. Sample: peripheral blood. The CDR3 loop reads CASSLRQNRHGYTF. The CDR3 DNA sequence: TGTGCCAGCAGCCTCCGACAAAACCGGCACGGCTACACCTTC.